Listed here are 11 T cell receptor beta chains from one sample, sequenced in a study of blood T cell repertoires in COVID-19. Profiling relied on immunoSEQ multiplex PCR, and the TCRdb table lists in-frame clones only, not all of them. Of under 100,000 clones detected, around 81% appear once; the ten largest clones hold 12%. The material sequenced was peripheral blood. These receptors all come from a woman in her sixties or seventies with active or convalescent COVID-19.

Only a few counts were recorded for this clone. The chain recombines TRBV6-2 or TRBV6-3 with TRBJ2-5; 10 bases are a match to TRBD1. Germline CDR1 MNHEY, CDR2 SVGEGT. Trimming at V came to 0 bases and at J to 4 bases, leaving 5 bases not matched to a gene. The CDR3 is made up of 16 amino acids. CDR3 sequence: CASSYSGQGETETQYF. CDR3 in DNA: TGTGCCAGCAGTTACTCTGGACAGGGGGAGACAGAGACCCAGTACTTC.

The chain joins TRBV12-3 or TRBV12-4 to TRBJ1-1, with D perhaps TRBD1 (6 bases). The CDR3 is made up of 13 amino acids. V shed 5 bases and J shed 8 bases, with 15 bases lying between them. Here the CDR3 reads CASSQGRDREAFF. CDR3 DNA: TGTGCCAGCAGTCAAGGACGTGACAGGGAAGCTTTCTTT.

This sequence joins TRBV2 and TRBJ1-4; D is possibly TRBD1 (6 bases). The ends were cut back, 6 bases at V and 10 bases at J, with 9 bases in the middle. This CDR3 has 11 amino acids. Germline V gene lookup returns CDR1 SNHLY and CDR2 FYNNEI. CDR3 protein: CASSLGGKLFF. CDR3 in DNA: TGTGCCAGCAGCCTAGGGGGAAAACTGTTTTTT.

CDR3 in amino acids: CASSLIAGGDQETQYF. CDR3 coding DNA: TGTGCCAGCTCACTGATAGCGGGGGGTGATCAAGAGACCCAGTACTTC. The chain uses TRBV18 and TRBJ2-5, with 10 bases matching TRBD2. Germline loops: CDR1 KGHSH, CDR2 LQKENI. V shed 4 bases, J shed 2 bases, and the junction held 7 bases outside the gene matches. The length of the CDR3 is 16 residues.

V and J are TRBV2 and TRBJ1-1, with 7 nucleotides matching TRBD1. The CDR3 has 13 amino acids. The germline V gene has CDR1 SNHLY and CDR2 FYNNEI. After removal of 4 bases from V and 11 bases from J, the junction contained 10 bases not matched to a gene. The CDR3 sequence: CASSVGRDSSAFF. In nucleotides, the CDR3 is TGTGCCAGCAGTGTGGGCAGGGACAGCTCGGCTTTCTTT.

Note on this clone: The junction departs from germline at one end; a sequencing error may be responsible. The chain couples TRBV6-2 or TRBV6-3 to TRBJ2-7; 10 positions match TRBD1. Germline CDR1 reads MNHEY; CDR2 reads SVGEGT. The CDR3 has 13 residues. The CDR3 is CASSDISPGTGDF. CDR3 DNA sequence: TGTGCCAGCAGCGATATATCTCCCGGGACAGGGGACTTC.

A single count supports this clone. The rearrangement links TRBV14 to TRBJ2-5; a possible D gene is TRBD1 (6 bases). The length of the CDR3 is 13 residues. Trimming removed 6 bases from V and 2 bases from J, with 10 bases in between. Germline-derived CDR1 and CDR2 are SGHDN and FVKESK. This CDR3 reads CASSRQVQETQYF. CDR3 DNA sequence: TGTGCCAGCAGTCGACAGGTTCAAGAGACCCAGTACTTC.

There are a few counts of this clone. CDR3 bases: TGTGCCAGCAGCTTGGGACAGGGAGAGAACTATGGCTACACCTTC. Its protein product is CASSLGQGENYGYTF. The gene calls are TRBV7-2 and TRBJ1-2, with TRBD1 matching over 9 bases. Trimming cost V 3 bases and J 2 bases; bases outside gene matches: 4. Germline V lookup: CDR1 SGHTA, CDR2 FQGNSA. This CDR3 is 15 amino acids long. Variable domain in full (rest from reference TRBV7-2 and TRBJ1-2): GAGVSQSPSNKVTEKGKDVELRCDPISGHTALYWYRQSLGQGLEFLIYFQGNSAPDKSGLPSDRFSAERTGGSVSTLTIQRTQQEDSAVYLCASSLGQGENYGYTFGSGTRLTVV.

This chain joins TRBV4-3 and TRBJ1-4; D gene uncertain. The CDR3 runs to 15 residues. From germline, CDR1 is LGHNA and CDR2 YSLEER. V gave up 0 bases and J gave up 3 bases, with 8 bases separating them. CDR3 nucleotides: TGCGCCAGCAGCCAAGATTCGAGTTCTAATGAAAAACTGTTTTTT. This sequence encodes CASSQDSSSNEKLFF.

The gene calls are TRBV2 and TRBJ1-5, with a tentative D call TRBD1 (6 bases). This CDR3 is 13 amino acids long. CDR1 SNHLY and CDR2 FYNNEI come from the germline V gene. Trimming took off 6 bases at V and 4 bases at J, with 10 bases between the two ends. Written as DNA, the CDR3 is TGTGCCAGCAGAGAGGACAGAAATCAGCCCCAGCATTTT. This codes for CASREDRNQPQHF.

The chain links TRBV5-1 to TRBJ1-2; D may be TRBD1 (5 bases). Germline V gene sequence: CDR1 SGHRS, CDR2 YFSETQ. The V end was cut by 4 bases, the J end by 4 bases, with 17 bases between. The CDR3 is 15 residues long. CDR3 in DNA: TGCGCCAGCAGCGCCGGGACTCCCCAGAGCTATGGCTACACCTTC. This gives the protein CASSAGTPQSYGYTF.